This T cell receptor (beta chain) derives from a study of shared clonotypes between healthy human individuals (dated by TCRdb to about 2020). At the level of the whole study: Two women and a few men aged 18 to 49 years were included in the cohort. For each donor, CD4 naive and CD4 memory were each given three plates, CD8 naive was given two plates, and CD8 memory was given one plate. To estimate repertoire size and how much clonotypes are shared between individuals, the study performed deep sequencing of blood TCR repertoires from 4 to 6 healthy adults. Libraries were prepared and TCR repertoires were sequenced by different laboratories using diverse techniques, in order to increase sequencing depth and limit assay-specific biases. Leukapheresis yielded between about 0.94 and 8.9 billion PBMCs per donor. Broad study findings and their caveats: Sampling was restricted to blood, and TCR repertoires in tissues likely differ from the TCR repertoires found in blood. When a few donors were compared, the shared fraction of clonotypes was around 4.6% for naive CD4, 3.5% to 4% for naive CD8, roughly 2.5% for memory CD4, and 0.35% to 0.5% for memory CD8. Naive subsets generally had larger estimated clonotype richness than memory subsets did. Rarefaction of sorted-subset datasets indicated incomplete sequencing despite the large sequencing depth. Because the study included a small number of donors, the genetic and exposure-history diversity represented was limited. Higher generation probabilities were observed for clonotypes shared by all four sorted-subset donors than for non-shared clonotypes. Pairwise subsampling indicated that sequencing depth was expected to affect the degree of clonotype sharing among donors.

Donors were healthy HIV-negative adults with no recently reported acute infections or vaccinations. Every donor was a Caucasian adult residing in Nashville, Tennessee, USA. CD4+ T cells were enriched by magnetic negative selection; naive cells were then positively selected on CD45RA, and the negative fraction formed the memory subset. Blood was collected by leukapheresis, and PBMCs were isolated by Ficoll-Histopaque density gradient centrifugation and then cryopreserved in liquid nitrogen vapor phase. Purity and quantity of every magnetically sorted T cell population were checked by analytical flow cytometry. Genomic DNA was isolated from each sorted fraction and quantified by UV absorbance on a Nanodrop 2000c. Using the deep immunoSEQ assay, TCR CDR3 regions were amplified from genomic DNA by multiplex PCR. Genomic DNA extracted from each cell subset was distributed evenly over all wells of several immunoSEQ 96-well plates, and each plate served as one replicate. For sorted subsets, approximately 0.2 ug of genomic DNA, equivalent to 30,000 or so T cell genomes, went into each replicate PCR. The purified libraries were quantified using a Qubit 3.0 fluorometer, sized with a Bioanalyzer 2100, and then quantified again using the KAPA Library Quantification kit. Each immunoSEQ 96-well plate was sequenced on its own single-read 150-cycle Illumina NextSeq 550 flow cell. The source study handled its data this way. The immunoSEQ output contained only junctional sequences without quality scores, so filtering could not match that applied to full-length reads. Sequences were annotated with PyIR, a Python wrapper for IgBLAST v1.9, and V/J genes and CDR3 were assigned using IMGT germline references. Reads were removed for weak V/J assignments (E-value above 1e-6), missing CDR3, stop codons, out-of-frame junctions, or ambiguous translated residues. V3J clonotypes were defined by identical inferred V gene, J gene, and CDR3 amino acid sequence. The percentage overlap between two repertoires was calculated by dividing the number of shared unique clonotypes by the size of the smaller repertoire. Three approaches were used to assess repertoire richness: RTK rarefaction, the Chao1 estimator, and Recon v2.1 estimates of unobserved clonotypes. Generation probabilities for all TCRbeta clonotypes obtained by the gDNA method from a handful of donors were computed using OLGA. Drawn from immuneACCESS, this table holds only the in-frame rearrangements with V and J called that TCRdb kept. Clones are partly lost; checked studies trace under half to an unresolved V gene and leave the rest unexplained. V and J calls and clone size are given by that table; D and trimming were obtained from the DNA. For this sample the table gives over 2 million clones, of which roughly 94% were detected only once. The ten largest clones represent roughly 0.13% of the sample.

Concerning this clone itself: What antigen it recognizes has not been identified. No much larger clone is present one base from it, and per-base qualities are unavailable.

CDR1 and CDR2 (MNHNY, SVGAGI) derive from the germline V gene (reference sequence). V and J are truncated by 6 bases and 7 bases respectively, leaving an intervening sequence of 15 bases. From its cysteine to its phenylalanine, the CDR3 spans 14 amino acids. Only CDR3 DNA is held: 42 bases, read in frame from base 1. The origin of this receptor is a man aged 18 to 30 in good health. The material sequenced was naive CD4+ T cells sorted from blood. This specimen's cell subset or site label, per the study, means: CD45RA+ positively selected. The chain links TRBV6-6 with TRBJ1-4; TRBD1 might be the D gene, on 5 matching bases. The nucleotides are TGTGCCAGCAGACCCGACCTGGGACGTGAAAAACTGTTTTTT. Translated, this is CASRPDLGREKLFF.